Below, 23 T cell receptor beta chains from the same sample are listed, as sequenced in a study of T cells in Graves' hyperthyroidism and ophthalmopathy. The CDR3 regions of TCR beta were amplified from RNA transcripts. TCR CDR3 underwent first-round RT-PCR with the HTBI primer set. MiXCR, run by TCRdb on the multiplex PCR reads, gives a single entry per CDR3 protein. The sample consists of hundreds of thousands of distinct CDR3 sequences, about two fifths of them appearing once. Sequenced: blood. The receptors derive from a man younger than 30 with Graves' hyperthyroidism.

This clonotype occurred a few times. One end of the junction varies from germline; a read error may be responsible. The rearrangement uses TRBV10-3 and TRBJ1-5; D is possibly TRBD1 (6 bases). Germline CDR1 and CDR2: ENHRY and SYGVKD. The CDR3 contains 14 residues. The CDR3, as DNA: TGTGCCAGCAGTTCGACAGGATCAAGACAGCCCCAGCATTTT. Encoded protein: CASSSTGSRQPQHF.

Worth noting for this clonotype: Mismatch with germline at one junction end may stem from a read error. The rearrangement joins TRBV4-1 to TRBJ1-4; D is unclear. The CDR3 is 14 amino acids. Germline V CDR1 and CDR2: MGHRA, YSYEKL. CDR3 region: CASSQGTTFEKLFF. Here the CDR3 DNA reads TGTGCCAGCAGCCAAGGCACCACTTTTGAAAAACTGTTTTTT.

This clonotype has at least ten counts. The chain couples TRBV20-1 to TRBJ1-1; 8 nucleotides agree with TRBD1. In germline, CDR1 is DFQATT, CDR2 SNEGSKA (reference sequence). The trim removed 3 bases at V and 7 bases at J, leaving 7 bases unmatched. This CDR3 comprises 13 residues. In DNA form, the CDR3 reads TGCAGTGCTAGGGTAACTGGACAGGGTGAAGCTTTCTTT. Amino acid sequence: CSARVTGQGEAFF.

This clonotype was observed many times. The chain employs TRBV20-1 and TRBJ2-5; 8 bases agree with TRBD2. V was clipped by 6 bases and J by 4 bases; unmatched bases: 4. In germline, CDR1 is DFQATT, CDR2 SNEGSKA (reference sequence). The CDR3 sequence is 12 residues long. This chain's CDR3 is CSAGGATETQYF. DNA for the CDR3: TGCAGTGCCGGGGGGGCCACAGAGACCCAGTACTTC.

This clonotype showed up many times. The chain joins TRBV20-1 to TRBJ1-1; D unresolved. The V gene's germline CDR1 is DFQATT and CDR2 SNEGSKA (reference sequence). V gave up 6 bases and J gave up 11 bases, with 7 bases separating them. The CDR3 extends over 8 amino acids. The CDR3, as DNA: TGCAGTGCCCCTGGGGCTTTCTTT. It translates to CSAPGAFF.

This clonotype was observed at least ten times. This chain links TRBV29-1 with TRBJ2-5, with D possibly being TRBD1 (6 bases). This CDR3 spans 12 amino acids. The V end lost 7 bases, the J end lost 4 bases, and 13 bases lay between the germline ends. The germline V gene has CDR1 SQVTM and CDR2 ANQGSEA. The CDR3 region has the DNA TGCAGCGAAATACAGGGTTCAGAGACCCAGTACTTC. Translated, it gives CSEIQGSETQYF.

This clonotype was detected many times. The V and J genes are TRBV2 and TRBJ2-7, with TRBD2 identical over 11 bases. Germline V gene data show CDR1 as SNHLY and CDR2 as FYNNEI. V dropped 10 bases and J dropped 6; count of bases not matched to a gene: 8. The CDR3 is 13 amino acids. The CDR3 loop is CATNSGRAREQYF. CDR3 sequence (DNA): TGTGCCACCAATAGCGGGAGGGCCCGCGAGCAGTACTTC.

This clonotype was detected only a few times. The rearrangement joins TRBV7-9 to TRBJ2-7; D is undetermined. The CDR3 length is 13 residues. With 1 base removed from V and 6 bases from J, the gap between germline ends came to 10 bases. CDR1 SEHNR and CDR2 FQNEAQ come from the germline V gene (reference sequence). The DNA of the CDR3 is TGTGCCAGCAGCTTAGTATATCGGGCCGAGCAGTACTTC. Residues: CASSLVYRAEQYF.

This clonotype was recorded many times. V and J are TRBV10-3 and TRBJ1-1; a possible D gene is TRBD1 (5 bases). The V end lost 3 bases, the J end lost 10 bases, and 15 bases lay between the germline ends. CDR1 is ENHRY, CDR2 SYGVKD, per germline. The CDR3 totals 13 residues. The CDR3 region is CAISDGQGLAAFF. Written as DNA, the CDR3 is TGTGCCATCAGTGACGGGCAGGGCCTTGCAGCTTTCTTT.

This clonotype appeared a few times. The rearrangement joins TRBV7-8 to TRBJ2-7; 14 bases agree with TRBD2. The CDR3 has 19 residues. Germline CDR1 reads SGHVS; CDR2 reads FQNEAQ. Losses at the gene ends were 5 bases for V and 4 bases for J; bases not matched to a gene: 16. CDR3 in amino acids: CASSLPFYKTSGRAYEQYF. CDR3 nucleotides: TGTGCCAGCAGCCTCCCCTTCTATAAGACTAGCGGGAGGGCATACGAGCAGTACTTC.

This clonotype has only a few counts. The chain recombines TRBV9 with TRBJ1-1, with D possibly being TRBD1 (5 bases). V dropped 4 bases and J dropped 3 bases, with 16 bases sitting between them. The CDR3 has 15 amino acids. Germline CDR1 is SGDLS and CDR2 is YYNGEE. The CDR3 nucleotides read TGTGCCAGCAGCTTAGAACGGGGCTGGGACACTGAAGCTTTCTTT. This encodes CASSLERGWDTEAFF.

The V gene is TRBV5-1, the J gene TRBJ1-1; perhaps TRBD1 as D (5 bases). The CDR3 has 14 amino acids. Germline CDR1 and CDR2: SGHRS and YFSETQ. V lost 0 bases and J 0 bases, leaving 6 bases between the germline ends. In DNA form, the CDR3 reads TGCGCCAGCAGCTTGGAGGACATGAACACTGAAGCTTTCTTT. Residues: CASSLEDMNTEAFF.

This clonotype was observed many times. CDR3 loop: CASSIDGAGIQPQHF. In DNA form, the CDR3 reads TGTGCCAGTAGTATAGATGGGGCGGGGATTCAGCCCCAGCATTTT. The V call is TRBV19, the J call TRBJ1-5; D might be TRBD1 (5 bases). The CDR3 sequence is 15 residues long. The V gene's germline CDR1 is LNHDA and CDR2 SQIVND (reference sequence). Between the trimmed V and J ends, which lost 0 bases and 6 bases, there was a span of 12 bases.

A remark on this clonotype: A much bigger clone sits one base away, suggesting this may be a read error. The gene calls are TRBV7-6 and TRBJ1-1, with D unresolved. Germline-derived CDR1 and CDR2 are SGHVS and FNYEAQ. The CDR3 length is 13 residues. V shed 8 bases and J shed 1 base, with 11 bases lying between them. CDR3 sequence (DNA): TGTGCCAGCCGACCGCAGGAGAACACTGAAGCTTTCTTT. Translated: CASRPQENTEAFF.

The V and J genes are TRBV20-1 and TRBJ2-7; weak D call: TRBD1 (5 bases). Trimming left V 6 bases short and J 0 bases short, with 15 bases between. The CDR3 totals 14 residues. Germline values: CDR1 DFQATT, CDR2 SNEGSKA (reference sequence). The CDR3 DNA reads TGCAGTGCCACCTCCTTGGGGCTCTCCTACGAGCAGTACTTC. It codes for CSATSLGLSYEQYF.

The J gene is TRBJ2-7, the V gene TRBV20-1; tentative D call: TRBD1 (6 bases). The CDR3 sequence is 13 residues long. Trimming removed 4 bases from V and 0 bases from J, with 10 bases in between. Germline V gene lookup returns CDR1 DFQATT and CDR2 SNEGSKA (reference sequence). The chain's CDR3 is CSAIGGASYEQYF. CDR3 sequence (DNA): TGCAGTGCTATAGGGGGAGCCTCCTACGAGCAGTACTTC.

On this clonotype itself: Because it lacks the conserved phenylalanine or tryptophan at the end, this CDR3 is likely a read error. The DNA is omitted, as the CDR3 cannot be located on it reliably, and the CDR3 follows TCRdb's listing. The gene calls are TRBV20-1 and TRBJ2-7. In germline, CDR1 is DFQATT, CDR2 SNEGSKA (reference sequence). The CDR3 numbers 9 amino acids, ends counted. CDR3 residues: CSARDYRGT.

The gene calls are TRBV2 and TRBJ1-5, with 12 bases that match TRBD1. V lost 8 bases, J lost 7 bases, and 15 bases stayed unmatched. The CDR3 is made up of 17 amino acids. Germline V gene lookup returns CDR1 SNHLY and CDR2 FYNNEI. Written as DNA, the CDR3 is TGTGCCAGCGGCAGGGACAGGGGGCAGGGGGGGGACCAGCCCCAGCATTTT. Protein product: CASGRDRGQGGDQPQHF.

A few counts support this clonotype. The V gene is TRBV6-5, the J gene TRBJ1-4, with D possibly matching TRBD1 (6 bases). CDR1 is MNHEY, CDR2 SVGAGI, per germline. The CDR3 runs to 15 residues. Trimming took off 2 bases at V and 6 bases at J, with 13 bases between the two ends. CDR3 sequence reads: CASSYGGQLDEKLFF. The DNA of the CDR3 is TGTGCCAGCAGTTACGGGGGCCAGCTGGATGAAAAACTGTTTTTT.

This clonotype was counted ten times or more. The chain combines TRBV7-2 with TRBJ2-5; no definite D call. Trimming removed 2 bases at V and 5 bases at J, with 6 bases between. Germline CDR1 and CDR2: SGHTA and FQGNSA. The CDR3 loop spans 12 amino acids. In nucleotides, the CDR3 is TGTGCCAGCAGCTTAAATAGGGAGACCCAGTACTTC. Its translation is CASSLNRETQYF.

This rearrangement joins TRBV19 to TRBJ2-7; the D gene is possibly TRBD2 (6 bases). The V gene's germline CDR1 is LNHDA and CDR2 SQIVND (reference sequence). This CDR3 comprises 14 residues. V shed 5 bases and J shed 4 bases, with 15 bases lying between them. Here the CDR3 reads CASSSGLPPYEQYF. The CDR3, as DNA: TGTGCCAGTAGTTCGGGACTGCCTCCGTACGAGCAGTACTTC.

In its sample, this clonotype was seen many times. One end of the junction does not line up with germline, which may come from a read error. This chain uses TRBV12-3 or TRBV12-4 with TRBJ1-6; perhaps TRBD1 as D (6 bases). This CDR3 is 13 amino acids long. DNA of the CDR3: TGTGCCAGTAGTTGGACAGACAATTCACCCCTCCACTTT. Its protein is CASSWTDNSPLHF.

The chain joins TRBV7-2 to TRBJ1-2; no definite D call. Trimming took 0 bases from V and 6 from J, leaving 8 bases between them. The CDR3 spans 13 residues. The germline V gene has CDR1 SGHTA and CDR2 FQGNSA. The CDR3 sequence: CASSLAYGDGYTF. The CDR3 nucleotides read TGTGCCAGCAGCTTAGCTTATGGGGATGGCTACACCTTC.